These 30 T cell receptor beta chains were sequenced from one sample in a study of shared clonotypes between healthy human individuals (dated by TCRdb to 2020 to 2022). The library was generated by the immunoSEQ multiplex PCR assay. The table was pulled from immuneACCESS by TCRdb, which kept in-frame rearrangements only. Such tables lose some clones; where checked, under half of the loss comes from unresolved V genes, and the rest has no known cause. The sample data list roughly 720,000 clones, and roughly 88% of these were observed just once. The top ten clonotypes cover 30% to 35% of the sample. The sequencing sample was made of memory CD8+ T cells from PBMCs. The cell subset or site tag for this specimen amounts to: CD45RO+ cells pooled with CCR7-negative TemRA cells. The receptors shown here come from a man between 18 and 29 years old in good health. Some clones in this sample may be carry-over from other donors' samples.

This chain uses TRBV19 with TRBJ2-3; no reliable D call. The CDR3 is made up of 14 amino acids. Per the germline V gene, CDR1 is LNHDA and CDR2 is SQIVND (reference sequence). V shed 3 bases and J shed 2 bases, with 9 bases lying between them. The CDR3: CASSIQDDTDTQYF. The CDR3 DNA sequence: TGTGCCAGTAGTATCCAAGACGACACAGATACGCAGTATTTT.

This chain connects TRBV15 to TRBJ2-5; no reliable D call. Germline V gene data show CDR1 as LNHNV and CDR2 as YYDKDF (reference sequence). CDR3 length: 13 amino acids. V was trimmed by 2 bases and J by 2 bases, leaving 6 bases between them. The DNA of the CDR3 is TGTGCCACCAGCAGATCCGCACAAGAGACCCAGTACTTC. Translating it yields CATSRSAQETQYF.

This sequence joins TRBV30 and TRBJ2-7, with 7 bases lining up with TRBD1. J was trimmed by 0 bases and V by 4 bases; bases with no gene match: 6. The CDR3 covers 14 residues. CDR1 GTSNPN and CDR2 SVGIG come from the germline V gene (reference sequence). CDR3: CAWIDREFSYEQYF. The CDR3 DNA is TGTGCCTGGATAGACAGGGAGTTCTCCTACGAGCAGTACTTC.

The chain links TRBV9 to TRBJ2-7; 7 bases map to TRBD2. Unmatched junction bases numbered 3, after V lost 3 bases and J lost 6 bases. The CDR3 loop spans 12 amino acids. Germline lookup yields CDR1 SGDLS and CDR2 YYNGEE. The CDR3 loop reads CASSGLAFEQYF. As DNA, the CDR3 is TGTGCCAGCAGCGGACTAGCTTTCGAGCAGTACTTC.

J is TRBJ2-1 and V is TRBV27; TRBD2 matches 13 bases. The V and J ends lost 6 bases and 8 bases, in that order; junction bases with no gene match: 7. Germline V gene data show CDR1 as MNHEY and CDR2 as SMNVEV (reference sequence). CDR3 length: 15 residues. CDR3 DNA: TGTGCCAGCAGCGCGACTAGCGGGAGGTTCCATGAGCAGTTCTTC. It specifies CASSATSGRFHEQFF.

Regarding this clone: This may be a read error, as it is one base from a much larger clone. The chain couples TRBV27 to TRBJ2-7, with TRBD2 matching 7 bases. The CDR3 spans 13 residues. CDR1 and CDR2 (germline): MNHEY, SMNVEV (reference sequence). CDR3 DNA sequence: TGTGCCAGCAGCTCTTCCGGGACTACGTCGCAGCACTTC. This gives the protein CASSSSGTTSQHF.

The rearrangement joins TRBV29-1 to TRBJ1-2; D is ambiguous. The CDR3 has 11 residues. Between the trimmed V and J ends, which lost 3 bases and 7 bases, there was a span of 9 bases. Germline lookup yields CDR1 SQVTM and CDR2 ANQGSEA. The CDR3 DNA reads as TGCAGCGTTGATTTATTGACTGGCTACACCTTC. It yields the protein CSVDLLTGYTF.

The J gene is TRBJ2-1, the V gene TRBV9, with 9 bases matching TRBD1. This CDR3 is built from 17 residues. V trimming: 5 bases; J trimming: 3 bases; junction bases outside the gene matches: 12. CDR1 SGDLS and CDR2 YYNGEE come from the germline V gene. The CDR3 spells CASSYSAGTGIYNEQFF. DNA of the CDR3: TGTGCCAGCAGTTACTCAGCCGGGACAGGGATCTACAATGAGCAGTTCTTC.

This clone was counted only a few times. The V call is TRBV5-4, the J call TRBJ2-2, with 9 bases identical to TRBD1. Germline V lookup: CDR1 SGHNT, CDR2 YYREEE (reference sequence). The ends lost 4 bases at V and 5 bases at J; junction bases unmatched: 9. The CDR3 contains 16 residues. DNA for the CDR3: TGTGCCAGCAGCATTGGACAGGGGTTCGCAACCGGGGAGCTGTTTTTT. Its protein is CASSIGQGFATGELFF.

The table lists this clone with a few counts. The gene calls are TRBV2 and TRBJ1-5; tentative D call: TRBD1 (5 bases). V lost 8 bases and J 6 bases, leaving 14 bases between the germline ends. The CDR3 covers 13 residues. Germline CDR1 is SNHLY and CDR2 is FYNNEI. The CDR3 protein is CASESREGQPQHF. CDR3 nucleotide sequence: TGTGCCAGCGAGAGCAGGGAGGGTCAGCCCCAGCATTTT.

Remarks on this clone: No conserved phenylalanine or tryptophan is present at the end of the CDR3, so a read error is the likely explanation. It is unclear where the CDR3 begins or ends on the DNA, so no DNA is shown, and the CDR3 is as TCRdb lists it. Here the CDR3 reads CASSGHRL. The rearrangement links TRBV2 to TRBJ1-2; the table's TRBD1 call for D was not verified on the DNA. The germline V gene has CDR1 SNHLY and CDR2 FYNNEI. The CDR3 contains 8 residues when both ends are counted.

This clone appeared once. V usage is TRBV19 and J usage is TRBJ2-1; either TRBD1 or TRBD2 may fit D (5 bases each). CDR3 length equals 16 residues. The V end was cut by 5 bases, the J end by 0 bases, with 14 bases between. Per the germline V gene, CDR1 is LNHDA and CDR2 is SQIVND (reference sequence). CDR3 region: CASSSRPGRSYNEQFF. For the CDR3, the DNA is TGTGCCAGTAGTTCTCGGCCGGGGCGCTCCTACAATGAGCAGTTCTTC. Full variable domain (missing parts from reference TRBV19 and TRBJ2-1): DGGITQSPKYLFRKEGQNVTLSCEQNLNHDAMYWYRQDPGQGLRLIYYSQIVNDFQKGDIAEGYSVSREKKESFPLTVTSAQKNPTAFYLCASSSRPGRSYNEQFFGPGTRLTVL.

The sample holds a few counts of this clone. The genes are TRBV19 and TRBJ2-1, with TRBD1 matching 11 bases. CDR1 and CDR2 from the germline V gene are LNHDA and SQIVND (reference sequence). V dropped 5 bases and J dropped 3; count of bases not matched to a gene: 6. The CDR3 totals 16 residues. CDR3 amino acids: CASSVGQGVFYNEQFF. The DNA for the CDR3 is TGTGCCAGTAGTGTGGGACAGGGGGTTTTCTACAATGAGCAGTTCTTC. Variable domain in full (rest from reference TRBV19 and TRBJ2-1): DGGITQSPKYLFRKEGQNVTLSCEQNLNHDAMYWYRQDPGQGLRLIYYSQIVNDFQKGDIAEGYSVSREKKESFPLTVTSAQKNPTAFYLCASSVGQGVFYNEQFFGPGTRLTVL.

The CDR3 loop reads CATSMEVGGNYEQYF. DNA of the CDR3: TGTGCCACCAGCATGGAGGTGGGAGGGAATTACGAGCAGTACTTC. The chain employs TRBV15 and TRBJ2-7; 7 bases match TRBD2. There are 15 residues in the CDR3. The junction had 10 bases not matched to a gene; V was cut back by 4 bases and J by 4 bases. In germline, CDR1 is LNHNV, CDR2 YYDKDF (reference sequence).

This clone was detected once. V and J are TRBV10-3 and TRBJ1-2, with unresolved D. The germline V gene encodes CDR1 ENHRY and CDR2 SYGVKD. The V gene lost 3 bases and the J gene lost 5 bases, with 22 bases spanning the gap. CDR3 length: 17 amino acids. CDR3 amino acids: CAISDPPWTDEGYGYTF. The CDR3 bases are TGTGCCATCAGTGACCCCCCGTGGACGGATGAAGGATATGGCTACACCTTC.

The rearrangement uses TRBV19 and TRBJ2-1, with D perhaps TRBD2 (6 bases). Germline V gene data show CDR1 as LNHDA and CDR2 as SQIVND (reference sequence). The germline V and J ends were trimmed by 5 bases and 5 bases, with 10 bases remaining between them. The CDR3 sequence is 13 residues long. CDR3 amino acids: CASSVADNNEQFF. The CDR3 nucleotides read TGTGCCAGTAGTGTAGCGGACAACAATGAGCAGTTCTTC.

The rearrangement uses TRBV5-4 and TRBJ2-7; TRBD1 aligns across 7 bases. Germline trimming cut 3 bases from V and 2 bases from J; bases unmatched to any gene: 8. The germline V gene encodes CDR1 SGHNT and CDR2 YYREEE (reference sequence). The CDR3 has 15 amino acids. The CDR3 loop is CASSSRDREPYEQYF. The CDR3 coding sequence is TGTGCCAGCAGCTCCCGGGACAGAGAACCCTACGAGCAGTACTTC.

Worth noting for this clone: This likely reflects a read error, since a far larger clone is one base away. The CDR3 nucleotides are TGCGCCAGCAGCTACAACAGGGTTTTCTCCGAGCAGTACTTC. It codes for CASSYNRVFSEQYF. J is TRBJ2-7 and V is TRBV5-1, with D maybe TRBD1 (6 bases). The CDR3 runs to 14 residues. Germline V CDR1 and CDR2: SGHRS, YFSETQ. The germline V and J ends were trimmed by 3 bases and 6 bases, with 16 bases remaining between them. Using reference TRBV5-1 and TRBJ2-7 for the parts outside the CDR3, the full variable domain is KAGVTQTPRYLIKTRGQQVTLSCSPISGHRSVSWYQQTPGQGLQFLFEYFSETQRNKGNFPGRFSGRQFSNSRSEMNVSTLELGDSALYLCASSYNRVFSEQYFGPGTRLTVT.

CDR3 in DNA: TGTGCCAGCAGTTACCCCGTCAGGGCACCTGGAAACACCATATATTTT. Amino acid sequence: CASSYPVRAPGNTIYF. The gene calls are TRBV6-5 and TRBJ1-3; the D gene is possibly TRBD1 (5 bases). The CDR3 sequence is 16 residues long. V was trimmed by 2 bases and J by 2 bases, leaving 13 bases between them. CDR1 is MNHEY and CDR2 is SVGAGI in the germline V gene.

This clone was seen only a few times. The chain carries TRBV10-3 and TRBJ1-1; possibly TRBD1 for D (6 bases). This CDR3 has 15 amino acids. V was shortened by 4 bases and J by 1 base, with 13 bases between the two germline ends. Germline V gene sequence: CDR1 ENHRY, CDR2 SYGVKD. Written as DNA, the CDR3 is TGTGCCATCAGTGGAACGGGACACGGGAACACTGAAGCTTTCTTT. It is translated as CAISGTGHGNTEAFF.

The V gene is TRBV29-1, the J gene TRBJ1-1; 9 positions match TRBD1. The CDR3 runs to 15 residues. V trimming: 0 bases; J trimming: 4 bases; junction bases outside the gene matches: 6. Germline loops: CDR1 SQVTM, CDR2 ANQGSEA. The CDR3 loop reads CSVEDLGQGRTEAFF. CDR3 DNA sequence: TGCAGCGTTGAAGATCTGGGACAGGGTCGCACTGAAGCTTTCTTT.

The table lists this clone with a few counts. The chain recombines TRBV9 with TRBJ1-3; D not resolved. CDR3 size: 13 residues. Deletions cut 9 bases from V and 0 bases from J, with 10 bases between. CDR1 and CDR2 from the germline V gene are SGDLS and YYNGEE. The CDR3 loop reads CATSPSSGNTIYF. The DNA of the CDR3 is TGTGCCACCTCCCCGAGCTCTGGAAACACCATATATTTT.

CDR3 DNA: TGTGCCAGCAGCGTAGAGGGACTCAGCTCCTACAATGAGCAGTTCTTC. Protein product: CASSVEGLSSYNEQFF. V and J are TRBV9 and TRBJ2-1; D possibly corresponds to TRBD2 (6 bases). CDR1 is SGDLS and CDR2 is YYNGEE in the germline V gene. The V gene lost 0 bases and the J gene lost 0 bases, with 10 bases spanning the gap. This CDR3 contains 16 residues.

This clone appeared a few times. The chain recombines TRBV28 with TRBJ1-2, with D unresolved. Per the germline V gene, CDR1 is MDHEN and CDR2 is SYDVKM. Trimming removed 3 bases at V and 8 bases at J, with 10 bases between. This CDR3 spans 12 amino acids. CDR3 nucleotides: TGTGCCAGCAGTTTCTACGGTGGCGGCTACACCTTC. This codes for CASSFYGGGYTF.

The V call is TRBV5-1, the J call TRBJ1-1; unclear D gene. The V end was cut by 0 bases, the J end by 3 bases, with 9 bases between. Looked up from germline, CDR1 is SGHRS and CDR2 is YFSETQ. The CDR3 runs 14 residues. The CDR3: CASSLGVYDTEAFF. The DNA of the CDR3 is TGCGCCAGCAGCTTGGGGGTGTATGACACTGAAGCTTTCTTT.

The DNA for the CDR3 is TGTGCCAGCAGCGTGGACAGGGGGAGAGGAACGGATGAAAAACTGTTTTTT. It translates to CASSVDRGRGTDEKLFF. This chain uses TRBV9 with TRBJ1-4; TRBD1 matches 10 bases. The CDR3 has 17 residues. Germline CDR1 is SGDLS and CDR2 is YYNGEE. The V and J ends lost 2 bases and 6 bases, in that order; junction bases with no gene match: 10.

The chain uses TRBV15 and TRBJ2-7; 9 positions match TRBD2. The CDR3 is 16 amino acids. Germline V gene sequence: CDR1 LNHNV, CDR2 YYDKDF (reference sequence). V trimming: 3 bases; J trimming: 0 bases; junction bases outside the gene matches: 6. The CDR3, as DNA: TGTGCCACCAGCAGCACGACTAGCGGAATCTCCTACGAGCAGTACTTC. Translating gives CATSSTTSGISYEQYF.

This chain uses TRBV19 with TRBJ2-1, with 9 bases aligning to TRBD2. The CDR3 runs to 16 residues. Germline V gene data show CDR1 as LNHDA and CDR2 as SQIVND (reference sequence). The junction had 5 bases not matched to a gene; V was cut back by 3 bases and J by 2 bases. As DNA, the CDR3 is TGTGCCAGTAGTATCGTGTTAGCGGGGGCCTACAATGAGCAGTTCTTC. It specifies CASSIVLAGAYNEQFF.

The chain combines TRBV27 with TRBJ2-7, with D possibly TRBD2 on 6 matching bases. V was shortened by 5 bases and J by 3 bases, with 17 bases between the two germline ends. The germline gives CDR1 MNHEY, CDR2 SMNVEV (reference sequence). This CDR3 is 15 amino acids long. The CDR3 region is CASSPRAGSVYEQYF. CDR3 bases: TGTGCCAGCAGTCCTAGGGCCGGGAGTGTCTACGAGCAGTACTTC.

The chain is built from TRBV7-2 and TRBJ2-7; the match to TRBD1 covers 9 bases. Trimming took 0 bases from V and 1 from J; bases not matched to a gene: 4. Germline V CDR1 and CDR2: SGHTA, FQGNSA. This CDR3 region has 16 residues. The CDR3 DNA reads TGTGCCAGCAGCTTAGCCGGGACAGGGATTTCCTACGAGCAGTACTTC. Its protein product is CASSLAGTGISYEQYF.